The T cell receptor (beta chain) described here comes from a study of blood T cell repertoires in COVID-19 (dated by TCRdb to the early 2020s). Regarding the research as a whole: The collaborator samples originated in the United States, Italy and Spain and spanned the acute and convalescent phases of COVID-19. The prospective study material was composed of cDNA or gDNA derived from T cells, B-cell-depleted T cells, or PBMCs. Subjects who had been exposed to COVID-19, were actively infected with it, or had recovered from it provided the deeply sampled blood TCRbeta repertoires that made up the dataset. The repertoires were released in a freely available public database meant as a resource for research on the immune response to SARS-CoV-2. Samples came from the ongoing ImmuneRACE study (first 160 participants) plus 1,254 subjects from 6 global collaborators. Sample metadata almost always included a de-identified subject ID, COVID-19 status, age in years and sex. HLA class I and class II types, where available, came from metadata supplied by the sample provider rather than from assay-based typing. Overall study results and their limits: The quantity of clinical and demographic metadata differed by source and by participant and was supplied without curation.

Taken from the germline V gene, the CDR1 and CDR2 loops are MRHNA and SNTAGT. V sheds 3 bases and J sheds 5 bases, leaving 13 bases between their ends. Including the terminal cysteine and phenylalanine, the CDR3 comprises 14 residues. Only the CDR3 region is kept as DNA, spanning 42 bases read in frame from base 1. TCRbeta CDR3 regions were amplified from genomic DNA using the immunoSEQ Assay, a bias-controlled multiplex PCR. The paper's data handling went like this. The number of nucleated cells in each sample was estimated by amplification of reference gene primers within the assay. To quantify the absolute abundance of each unique TCRbeta CDR3 rearrangement, sequence reads were collapsed and filtered. Productive Simpson clonality was computed per sample as the square root of Simpson's diversity index over productive rearrangements. In its TCRdb copy, this immuneACCESS table keeps in-frame sequences only and misses some clones. Where compared with another copy, unresolved V genes explain less than half of these, and the others have no known cause. Clone size and V and J calls were adopted from that table, with D and trimming inferred from the DNA. The sample table lists around 13,000 clones, 75% to 90% of them with a count of one. The ten most abundant clones make up 51% of the sample.

Note on this clone: This clone's antigen is unknown. No base quality information exists; no much larger clone differs at one position.

Each collaborating institution followed its own protocols to collect whole blood in K2EDTA tubes. For TCRbeta analysis, collaborator samples were shipped as frozen whole blood, as isolated PBMCs, or as DNA extracted from either sample type. The chain uses TRBV6-4 and TRBJ1-1; possibly the D gene is TRBD1, per 5 matching bases. The receptor's source is an elderly man with acute or convalescent COVID-19. Sequencing used peripheral blood. The CDR3 is CASSEVGGGTEAFF. The sequenced DNA: TGTGCCAGCAGTGAAGTCGGGGGAGGAACTGAAGCTTTCTTT.